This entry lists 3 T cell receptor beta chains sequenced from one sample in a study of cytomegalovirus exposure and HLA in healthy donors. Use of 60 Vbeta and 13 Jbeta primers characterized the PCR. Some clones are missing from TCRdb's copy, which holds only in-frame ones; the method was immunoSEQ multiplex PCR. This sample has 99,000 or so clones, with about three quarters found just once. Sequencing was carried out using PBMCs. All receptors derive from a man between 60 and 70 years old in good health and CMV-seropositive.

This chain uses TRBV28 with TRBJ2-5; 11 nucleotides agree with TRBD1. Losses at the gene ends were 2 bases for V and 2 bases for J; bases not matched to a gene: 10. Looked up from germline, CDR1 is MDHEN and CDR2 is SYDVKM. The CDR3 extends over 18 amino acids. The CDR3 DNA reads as TGTGCCAGCAGTTTAAGGACAGGGGGCTTCTTGGGTCAAGAGACCCAGTACTTC. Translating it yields CASSLRTGGFLGQETQYF.

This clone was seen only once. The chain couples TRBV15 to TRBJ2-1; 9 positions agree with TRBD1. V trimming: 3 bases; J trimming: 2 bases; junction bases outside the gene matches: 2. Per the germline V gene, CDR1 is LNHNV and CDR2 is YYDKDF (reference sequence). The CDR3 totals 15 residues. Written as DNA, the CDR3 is TGTGCCACCAGCAGGGGGACAGGGACCTACAATGAGCAGTTCTTC. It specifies CATSRGTGTYNEQFF.

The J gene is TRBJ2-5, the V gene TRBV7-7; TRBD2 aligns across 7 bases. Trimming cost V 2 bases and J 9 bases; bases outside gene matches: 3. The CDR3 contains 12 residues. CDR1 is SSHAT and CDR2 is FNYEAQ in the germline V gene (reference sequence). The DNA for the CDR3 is TGTGCCAGCAGCTTAAGGGGAGGGGCCCAGTACTTC. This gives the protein CASSLRGGAQYF.